These 11 T cell receptor beta chains originate from one sample sequenced in a study of blood T cell repertoires in COVID-19. TCRdb keeps only in-frame clones here, not all; method: immunoSEQ multiplex PCR. This table holds about 60,000 clones, 88% found once. The source material was peripheral blood. These receptors were taken from a man in his 60s with acute or convalescent COVID-19.

The chain links TRBV25-1 to TRBJ2-1; D might be TRBD1 (5 bases). CDR3 length equals 15 residues. Trimming took 5 bases from V and 8 from J, leaving 19 bases between them. Germline CDR1 reads MGHDK; CDR2 reads SYGVNS. CDR3 sequence (DNA): TGTGCCAGCAGTCCTGGACACCTCTTGACCCATGAGCAGTTCTTC. Translating gives CASSPGHLLTHEQFF.

This chain links TRBV5-1 with TRBJ1-1; 7 bases align to TRBD1. Per the germline V gene, CDR1 is SGHRS and CDR2 is YFSETQ. The CDR3 spans 14 residues. V shed 3 bases, J shed 6 bases, and the junction held 8 bases outside the gene matches. The CDR3 sequence: CASSSVPGQAEAFF. CDR3 coding DNA: TGCGCCAGCAGCTCCGTACCAGGACAGGCTGAAGCTTTCTTT.

This clone came up once. The V gene is TRBV29-1, the J gene TRBJ2-7, with D perhaps matching TRBD2 (6 bases). CDR3 size: 13 residues. Germline V lookup: CDR1 SQVTM, CDR2 ANQGSEA. V was trimmed by 6 bases and J by 3 bases, leaving 15 bases between them. The chain's CDR3 is CSVQGLVNYEQYF. In nucleotides, the CDR3 is TGCAGCGTCCAGGGACTTGTCAACTACGAGCAGTACTTC.

The chain couples TRBV6-1 to TRBJ1-3; no reliable D call. Germline assignment: CDR1 MNHNS and CDR2 SASEGT. V shed 3 bases and J shed 0 bases, with 9 bases lying between them. CDR3 length: 15 residues. CDR3 in amino acids: CASSENGSSGNTIYF. The CDR3 nucleotides read TGTGCCAGCAGTGAGAACGGTAGCTCTGGAAACACCATATATTTT.

The gene calls are TRBV5-1 and TRBJ2-5, with 12 bases fitting TRBD1. Germline-derived CDR1 and CDR2 are SGHRS and YFSETQ. The ends lost 4 bases at V and 5 bases at J; junction bases unmatched: 12. The CDR3 loop spans 17 amino acids. CDR3 bases: TGCGCCAGCAGCCCAGGGGACAGGGGGCCCGTAGGGGAGACCCAGTACTTC. Its translation: CASSPGDRGPVGETQYF.

The rearrangement uses TRBV27 and TRBJ1-6; 7 bases align to TRBD1. The CDR3 is 14 residues long. Germline lookup yields CDR1 MNHEY and CDR2 SMNVEV (reference sequence). Unmatched junction bases numbered 5, after V lost 6 bases and J lost 6 bases. The CDR3 region has the DNA TGTGCCAGCAGGGGACAGACAGTTAATTCACCCCTCCACTTT. Translating gives CASRGQTVNSPLHF.

The rearrangement links TRBV4-2 to TRBJ2-7, with 8 bases fitting TRBD2. Germline assignment: CDR1 LGHNA and CDR2 YNFKEQ. The V gene end was trimmed by 4 bases and the J gene end by 5 bases; junction bases not matched to a gene: 7. The CDR3 totals 14 residues. The CDR3 is CASSLSGSSHEQYF. The CDR3 DNA reads TGTGCCAGCAGCCTAAGCGGGAGTTCCCACGAGCAGTACTTC.

The CDR3 is CASSLSGAGSTVAYGYTF. CDR3 nucleotide sequence: TGCGCCAGCAGCTTGTCAGGGGCAGGGAGTACCGTGGCCTATGGCTACACCTTC. The chain has TRBV5-1 and TRBJ1-2; D possibly corresponds to TRBD1 (6 bases). This CDR3 comprises 18 residues. Germline V gene sequence: CDR1 SGHRS, CDR2 YFSETQ. Trimming took off 1 base at V and 4 bases at J, with 23 bases between the two ends.

This clone was seen a few times. The chain links TRBV3-1 (or the pseudogene TRBV3-2) to TRBJ1-6; no clear D gene. The CDR3 runs to 13 residues. CDR1 and CDR2 from the germline V gene are LGHDT and YNNKEL (reference sequence). Deletions cut 3 bases from V and 8 bases from J, with 8 bases between. Written as DNA, the CDR3 is TGTGCCAGCAGCCATCCCGGGGATTCACCCCTCCACTTT. It yields the protein CASSHPGDSPLHF.

The gene calls are TRBV25-1 and TRBJ2-3, with 8 positions matching TRBD1. The J segment lost 0 bases and the V segment lost 0 bases, leaving 8 bases of the junction unmatched. The CDR3 has 18 residues. Germline values: CDR1 MGHDK, CDR2 SYGVNS. CDR3 region: CASSEYAGTGPSTDTQYF. The CDR3 coding sequence is TGTGCCAGCAGTGAATACGCCGGGACAGGTCCTAGCACAGATACGCAGTATTTT.

The V gene is TRBV24-1, the J gene TRBJ1-4, with TRBD1 matching 8 bases. Germline V lookup: CDR1 KGHDR, CDR2 SFDVKD. The CDR3 contains 15 residues. With 3 bases clipped from V and 7 bases from J, the junction kept 6 bases outside the gene matches. The CDR3 protein is CATSDGQGFPEKLFF. The CDR3 DNA is TGTGCCACCAGTGATGGACAGGGCTTCCCTGAAAAACTGTTTTTT.